Listed here are 25 T cell receptor beta chains from one sample, sequenced in a study of blood T cells in healthy people across ages. A second 7 to 11 cycle PCR used barcoded and J-beta primers. TCRdb processed the 5' RACE reads anew with MiXCR; each CDR3 protein has one entry. The data contain 650,000 to 1,000,000 distinct CDR3 sequences, less than 60% of them singletons. Input material: blood. These receptor sequences come from a man aged 80 or over in good health.

Points on this clonotype: This may stem from a read error, because a much larger clone lies one nucleotide away. The V call is TRBV10-3, the J call TRBJ2-1; D may correspond to TRBD1 or TRBD2 (5 bases each). The V end was cut by 11 bases, the J end by 4 bases, with 24 bases between. The CDR3 length is 16 residues. Germline CDR1 is ENHRY and CDR2 is SYGVKD. Here the CDR3 reads CAGSDALKGPYNEQFF. CDR3 DNA: TGTGCCGGCTCCGACGCCTTAAAGGGACCATACAATGAGCAGTTCTTC.

This clonotype was counted a few times. The chain has TRBV5-1 and TRBJ2-7; 15 bases align to TRBD2. V lost 4 bases, J lost 1 base, and 6 bases stayed unmatched. The CDR3 runs to 17 residues. Germline V gene lookup returns CDR1 SGHRS and CDR2 YFSETQ. The CDR3 region has the DNA TGCGCCAGCAGCGTAGGACTAGCGGGAGGGCATTCCTACGAGCAGTACTTC. Translating gives CASSVGLAGGHSYEQYF.

This chain connects TRBV12-3 or TRBV12-4 to TRBJ1-2; D unresolved. Trimming cost V 5 bases and J 3 bases, with 16 bases left between them. The CDR3 has 15 amino acids. CDR3 sequence reads: CASSPSPSADYGYTF. For the CDR3, the DNA is TGTGCCAGCAGTCCTAGCCCGTCAGCTGACTATGGCTACACCTTC.

This clonotype has only a few counts. This chain links TRBV20-1 with TRBJ1-6, with unresolved D. Between the trimmed V and J ends, which lost 0 bases and 0 bases, there was a span of 9 bases. CDR3 length equals 16 residues. CDR1 and CDR2 from the germline V gene are DFQATT and SNEGSKA (reference sequence). The CDR3 coding sequence is TGCAGTGCTAGAGATTTTCGGAGCTCCTATAATTCACCCCTCCACTTT. It translates to CSARDFRSSYNSPLHF.

The gene calls are TRBV20-1 and TRBJ1-1, with 7 bases that match TRBD1. Germline values: CDR1 DFQATT, CDR2 SNEGSKA (reference sequence). CDR3 length: 13 amino acids. Germline trimming cut 6 bases from V and 0 bases from J; bases unmatched to any gene: 4. CDR3 amino acids: CSAPGTVNTEAFF. CDR3 nucleotide sequence: TGCAGTGCACCCGGGACAGTGAACACTGAAGCTTTCTTT.

V usage is TRBV7-9 and J usage is TRBJ1-5; tentative D call: TRBD1 (6 bases). V lost 5 bases to trimming and J lost 2 bases, with 19 bases between them. The CDR3 has 17 amino acids. Germline CDR1 is SEHNR and CDR2 is FQNEAQ (reference sequence). The CDR3 nucleotides read TGTGCCAGCAGCCCAGCCCGGGGGGGCACTGGCAATCAGCCCCAGCATTTT. Residues: CASSPARGGTGNQPQHF.

The chain couples TRBV21-1 to TRBJ2-3. TRBV21-1 is recorded as a pseudogene. This CDR3 comprises 15 residues. CDR3 loop: CASSKKEQPTDTQYF. In DNA form, the CDR3 reads TGTGCCAGCAGCAAAAAAGAGCAGCCCACAGATACGCAGTATTTT.

This clonotype was seen more than once but under ten times. The chain has TRBV7-6 and TRBJ2-1; 7 bases map to TRBD2. The J call could be wrong; TRBJ2-7 is a better fit for the DNA end. The germline V gene has CDR1 SGHVS and CDR2 FNYEAQ. The CDR3 contains 15 residues. This chain's CDR3 is CASSVSGISYNEQYF. CDR3 coding DNA: TGTGCCAGCAGCGTAAGCGGGATATCCTACAATGAGCAGTACTTC.

The chain links TRBV2 to TRBJ2-2; D might be TRBD1 (5 bases). This CDR3 region has 14 residues. Looked up from germline, CDR1 is SNHLY and CDR2 is FYNNEI. The ends were cut back, 4 bases at V and 4 bases at J, with 10 bases in the middle. The CDR3 sequence is CASSVDRTTGELFF. In DNA, the CDR3 is TGTGCCAGCAGTGTCGACAGAACCACCGGGGAGCTGTTTTTT.

The chain employs TRBV4-2 and TRBJ1-5; D is possibly TRBD1 (5 bases). CDR1 and CDR2 (germline): LGHNA, YNFKEQ. The length of the CDR3 is 17 residues. V gave up 1 base and J gave up 2 bases, with 15 bases separating them. The CDR3 loop is CASSQASGAAGNQPQHF. The CDR3 region has the DNA TGTGCCAGCAGCCAAGCGTCTGGGGCGGCAGGCAATCAGCCCCAGCATTTT.

This clonotype was seen once. CDR3 residues: CSVRTGRMNTEAFF. Here the CDR3 DNA reads TGCAGCGTGCGGACAGGGCGGATGAACACTGAAGCTTTCTTT. The J gene is TRBJ1-1, the V gene TRBV29-1; 8 bases fit TRBD1. The CDR3 length is 14 residues. Germline V gives CDR1 SQVTM, CDR2 ANQGSEA. V dropped 6 bases and J dropped 0; count of bases not matched to a gene: 6.

This chain joins TRBV5-1 and TRBJ2-1; 12 bases line up with TRBD2. CDR1 SGHRS and CDR2 YFSETQ come from the germline V gene. The J segment lost 9 bases and the V segment lost 4 bases, leaving 5 bases of the junction unmatched. The CDR3 extends over 14 amino acids. The CDR3 DNA sequence: TGCGCCAGCAGCCAGGGACTAGCGGGTGGTGAGCAGTTCTTC. Translation gives CASSQGLAGGEQFF. The full variable domain, with the rest looked up from reference TRBV5-1 and TRBJ2-1, is KAGVTQTPRYLIKTRGQQVTLSCSPISGHRSVSWYQQTPGQGLQFLFEYFSETQRNKGNFPGRFSGRQFSNSRSEMNVSTLELGDSALYLCASSQGLAGGEQFFGPGTRLTVL.

Ten or more counts support this clonotype. The rearrangement joins TRBV7-2 to TRBJ2-1; D is ambiguous. This CDR3 spans 14 amino acids. Trimming left V 0 bases short and J 9 bases short, with 12 bases between. CDR1 and CDR2 from the germline V gene are SGHTA and FQGNSA. CDR3 protein: CASSLAGYRSEQFF. The DNA of the CDR3 is TGTGCCAGCAGCTTAGCAGGGTATCGGAGTGAGCAGTTCTTC.

This clonotype showed up just a few times. J is TRBJ2-5 and V is TRBV9; TRBD1 agrees at 9 bases. The J segment lost 7 bases and the V segment lost 0 bases, leaving 7 bases of the junction unmatched. Germline CDR1 reads SGDLS; CDR2 reads YYNGEE. The CDR3 spans 15 residues. Here the CDR3 reads CASSVGGQGFGTQYF. The CDR3 bases are TGTGCCAGCAGCGTAGGGGGACAGGGATTCGGGACCCAGTACTTC.

This clonotype was counted a few times. The rearrangement links TRBV12-3 or TRBV12-4 to TRBJ1-4; TRBD1 matches at 11 bases. The CDR3 consists of 15 residues. Trimming cost V 6 bases and J 4 bases; bases outside gene matches: 4. This CDR3 is CASSRTGGLNEKLFF. The CDR3 nucleotides are TGTGCCAGCAGCCGGACAGGGGGCCTTAATGAAAAACTGTTTTTT.

The chain links TRBV20-1 to TRBJ2-5; weak D call: TRBD1 (6 bases). The CDR3 loop spans 16 amino acids. Germline CDR1 reads DFQATT; CDR2 reads SNEGSKA (reference sequence). Trimming took off 5 bases at V and 5 bases at J, with 24 bases between the two ends. CDR3 amino acids: CSAHRPGVGRGETQYF. The CDR3 nucleotides read TGCAGTGCTCACCGGCCAGGGGTAGGGAGAGGGGAGACCCAGTACTTC.

The chain joins TRBV5-1 to TRBJ2-5; unclear D gene. CDR3 length: 14 residues. V was trimmed by 0 bases and J by 4 bases, leaving 10 bases between them. Germline lookup yields CDR1 SGHRS and CDR2 YFSETQ. The CDR3: CASSLGPGPETQYF. DNA for the CDR3: TGCGCCAGCAGCTTGGGACCGGGCCCAGAGACCCAGTACTTC.

This clonotype turned up a few times. The chain combines TRBV4-2 with TRBJ2-7; 9 bases are shared with TRBD1. CDR1 LGHNA and CDR2 YNFKEQ come from the germline V gene. The CDR3 sequence is 16 residues long. V dropped 1 base and J dropped 1; count of bases not matched to a gene: 5. The CDR3 region is CASSQGWGQGSYEQYF. Here the CDR3 DNA reads TGTGCCAGCAGCCAAGGATGGGGACAGGGATCCTACGAGCAGTACTTC.

This clonotype was detected only once. The CDR3 DNA reads as TGTGCCAGCAGCTCACCGGACATGAACACTGAAGCTTTCTTT. Its protein product is CASSSPDMNTEAFF. The gene calls are TRBV9 and TRBJ1-1; D may be TRBD1 (5 bases). V lost 4 bases and J 0 bases, leaving 10 bases between the germline ends. CDR3 length: 14 amino acids. Germline V gene data show CDR1 as SGDLS and CDR2 as YYNGEE. Supplemented by reference TRBV9 and TRBJ1-1, the full variable domain reads DSGVTQTPKHLITATGQRVTLRCSPRSGDLSVYWYQQSLDQGLQFLIQYYNGEERAKGNILERFSAQQFPDLHSELNLSSLELGDSALYFCASSSPDMNTEAFFGQGTRLTVV.

V gene TRBV7-9 combines with J gene TRBJ2-1, with 7 bases fitting TRBD1. The CDR3 consists of 15 residues. With 8 bases clipped from V and 4 bases from J, the junction kept 11 bases outside the gene matches. Germline assignment: CDR1 SEHNR and CDR2 FQNEAQ (reference sequence). CDR3 amino acids: CASLVRGQAYNEQFF. In nucleotides, the CDR3 is TGTGCCAGCCTAGTGCGAGGACAGGCATACAATGAGCAGTTCTTC.

The gene calls are TRBV3-1 and TRBJ2-7; D is uncertain. V lost 2 bases and J lost 0, with 8 bases in between. The CDR3 loop spans 14 amino acids. CDR1 is LGHDT, CDR2 YNNKEL, per germline (reference sequence). Written as DNA, the CDR3 is TGTGCCAGCAGCCAACAGGCCAGCTCCTACGAGCAGTACTTC. Translating gives CASSQQASSYEQYF.

This chain connects TRBV7-9 to TRBJ2-1; D possibly corresponds to TRBD1 (6 bases). This CDR3 has 15 amino acids. Trimming cost V 4 bases and J 13 bases, with 23 bases left between them. Germline CDR1 reads SEHNR; CDR2 reads FQNEAQ (reference sequence). CDR3 in amino acids: CASSSPRGNQETQFF. CDR3 nucleotide sequence: TGTGCCAGCAGCTCCCCCAGGGGAAACCAAGAGACCCAGTTCTTC.

This clonotype is a singleton in its sample. The rearrangement uses TRBV12-3 or TRBV12-4 and TRBJ2-7; 13 bases agree with TRBD2. V was pared by 6 bases and J by 6 bases, with 14 bases of the junction left unmatched. The CDR3 runs to 17 residues. Written as DNA, the CDR3 is TGTGCCAGCAGCGAGAGGGGACTAGCGGGGAGCCCCATCGAGCAGTACTTC. It is translated as CASSERGLAGSPIEQYF.

This clonotype was recorded many times. CDR3 protein: CASSSPGQGGYSPLHF. In DNA form, the CDR3 reads TGTGCCAGCAGCTCCCCGGGACAGGGGGGCTATTCACCCCTCCACTTT. The V and J genes are TRBV13 and TRBJ1-6, with TRBD1 identical over 11 bases. The CDR3 has 16 amino acids. The germline gives CDR1 PRHDT, CDR2 FYEKMQ (reference sequence). Losses at the gene ends were 4 bases for V and 8 bases for J; bases not matched to a gene: 7.

This clonotype was seen many times. This sequence joins TRBV5-1 and TRBJ1-1, with 9 bases that match TRBD1. The CDR3 runs 16 residues. Germline lookup yields CDR1 SGHRS and CDR2 YFSETQ. V was pared by 4 bases and J by 1 base, with 8 bases of the junction left unmatched. CDR3 nucleotides: TGCGCCAGCAGCCAGGGACAGGGCGGCGGGAACACTGAAGCTTTCTTT. It encodes CASSQGQGGGNTEAFF.